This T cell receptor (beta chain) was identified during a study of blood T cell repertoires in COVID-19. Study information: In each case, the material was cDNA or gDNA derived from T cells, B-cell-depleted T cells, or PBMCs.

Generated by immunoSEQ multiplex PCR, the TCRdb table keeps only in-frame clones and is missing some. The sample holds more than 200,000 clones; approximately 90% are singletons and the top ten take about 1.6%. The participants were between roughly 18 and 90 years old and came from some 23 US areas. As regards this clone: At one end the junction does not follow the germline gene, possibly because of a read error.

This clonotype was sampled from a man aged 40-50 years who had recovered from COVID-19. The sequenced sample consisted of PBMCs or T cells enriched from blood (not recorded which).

The CDR3 here is CASGQDPTGEPDTQYF. For the CDR3, the DNA is TGCGCCAGCGGCCAGGACCCTACAGGGGAGCCAGATACGCAGTATTTT. The rearrangement uses TRBV4-1 and TRBJ2-3; TRBD1 agrees at 7 bases. Germline V gene data show CDR1 as MGHRA and CDR2 as YSYEKL. CDR3 length equals 16 residues.